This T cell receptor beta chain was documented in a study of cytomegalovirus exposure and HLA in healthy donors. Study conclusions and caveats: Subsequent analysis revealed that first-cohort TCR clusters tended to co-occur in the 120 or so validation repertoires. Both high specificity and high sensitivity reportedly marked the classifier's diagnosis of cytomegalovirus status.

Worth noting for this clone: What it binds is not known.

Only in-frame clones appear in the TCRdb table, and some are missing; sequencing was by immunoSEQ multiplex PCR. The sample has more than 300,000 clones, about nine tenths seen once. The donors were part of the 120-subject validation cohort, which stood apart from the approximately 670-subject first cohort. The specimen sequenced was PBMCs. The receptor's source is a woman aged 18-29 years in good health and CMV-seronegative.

The chain's CDR3 is CASTSRGFDSEQYF. The DNA of the CDR3 is TGCGCCAGCACCTCTCGAGGGTTTGACTCCGAGCAGTACTTC. This sequence joins TRBV5-1 and TRBJ2-7; the D gene is possibly TRBD2 (5 bases). This CDR3 spans 14 amino acids. Germline CDR1 reads SGHRS; CDR2 reads YFSETQ. Trimming cost V 6 bases and J 6 bases, with 19 bases left between them.